This T cell receptor beta chain was retrieved from a study of blood T cells in healthy people across ages. A word on this clonotype: One end of the junction is discordant with germline, which a read error may explain.

For the second PCR, which ran for about 7 to 11 cycles, a sample-barcoded 5' primer and a J-beta primer mix were used. Tags on each cDNA molecule came from a template-switch adaptor with 12 random nucleotides. Every sample gave at least 2.5 million paired-end reads containing CDR3. TCRdb passed the 5' RACE reads through MiXCR, listing each CDR3 protein once. The data show fewer than 1.5 million distinct CDR3 sequences, around two fifths seen once. CDR1 is LGHNT and CDR2 is FRNRAP in the germline V gene. This CDR3 spans 15 amino acids. Sequenced sample: blood. The rearrangement joins TRBV12-5 to TRBJ2-5, with D tentatively TRBD1 or TRBD2 (6 bases each). This receptor was taken from a woman younger than 35 in good health. The CDR3 loop is CASGQGSGGSETRYF. DNA for the CDR3: TGTGCTAGTGGGCAGGGGAGTGGAGGGTCAGAGACCCGGTACTTC.